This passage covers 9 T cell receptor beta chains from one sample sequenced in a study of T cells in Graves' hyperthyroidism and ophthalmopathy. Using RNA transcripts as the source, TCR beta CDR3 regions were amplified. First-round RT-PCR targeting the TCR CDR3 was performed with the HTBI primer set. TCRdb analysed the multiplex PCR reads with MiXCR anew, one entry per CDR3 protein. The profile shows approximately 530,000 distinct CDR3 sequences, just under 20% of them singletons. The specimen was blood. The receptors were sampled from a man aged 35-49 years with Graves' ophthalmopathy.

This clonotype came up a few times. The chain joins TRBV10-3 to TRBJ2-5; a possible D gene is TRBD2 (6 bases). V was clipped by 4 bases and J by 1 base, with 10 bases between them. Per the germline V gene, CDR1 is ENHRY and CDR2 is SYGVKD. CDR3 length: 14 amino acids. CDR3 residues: CAISVRGAQETQYF. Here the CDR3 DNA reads TGTGCCATCAGTGTGCGCGGGGCCCAAGAGACCCAGTACTTC.

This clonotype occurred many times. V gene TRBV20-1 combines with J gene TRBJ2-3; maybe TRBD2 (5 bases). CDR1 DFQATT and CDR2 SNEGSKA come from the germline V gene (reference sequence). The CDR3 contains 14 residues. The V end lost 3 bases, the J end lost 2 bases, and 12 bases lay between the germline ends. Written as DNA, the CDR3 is TGCAGTGCTAGCGGGTTCGGGGTCACAGATACGCAGTATTTT. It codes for CSASGFGVTDTQYF.

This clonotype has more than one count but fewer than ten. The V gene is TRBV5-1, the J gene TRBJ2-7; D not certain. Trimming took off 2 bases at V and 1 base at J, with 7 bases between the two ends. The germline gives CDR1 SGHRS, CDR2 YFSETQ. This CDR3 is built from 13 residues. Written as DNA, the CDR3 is TGCGCCAGCAGCTTCCAACATTCCTACGAGCAGTACTTC. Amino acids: CASSFQHSYEQYF.

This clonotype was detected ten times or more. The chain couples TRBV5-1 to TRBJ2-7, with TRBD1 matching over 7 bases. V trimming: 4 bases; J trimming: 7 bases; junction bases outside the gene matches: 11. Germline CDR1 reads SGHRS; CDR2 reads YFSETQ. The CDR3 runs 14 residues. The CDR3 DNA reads TGCGCCAGCAGCCGAGGGACAGCTCGAGAAGAGCAGTACTTC. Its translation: CASSRGTAREEQYF.

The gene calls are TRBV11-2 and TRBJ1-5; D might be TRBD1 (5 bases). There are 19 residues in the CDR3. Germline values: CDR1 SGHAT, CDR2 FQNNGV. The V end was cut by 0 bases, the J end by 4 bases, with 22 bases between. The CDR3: CASSLDGLRETLNNQPQHF. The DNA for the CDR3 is TGTGCCAGCAGCTTAGATGGGCTCAGGGAAACGTTAAATAATCAGCCCCAGCATTTT.

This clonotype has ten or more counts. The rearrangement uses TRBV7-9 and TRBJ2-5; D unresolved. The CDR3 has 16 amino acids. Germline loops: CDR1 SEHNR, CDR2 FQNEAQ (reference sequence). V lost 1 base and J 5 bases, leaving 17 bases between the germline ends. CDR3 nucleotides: TGTGCCAGCAGCTTAGTTGACTCACTCCTCGGGGAGACCCAGTACTTC. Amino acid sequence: CASSLVDSLLGETQYF.

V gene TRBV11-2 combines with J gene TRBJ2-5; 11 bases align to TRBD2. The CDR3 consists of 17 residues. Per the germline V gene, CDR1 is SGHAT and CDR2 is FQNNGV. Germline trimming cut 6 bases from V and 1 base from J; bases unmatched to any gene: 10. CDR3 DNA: TGTGCCAGCAGACTAGCGGGAGCGGGAGGGCTCCAAGAGACCCAGTACTTC. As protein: CASRLAGAGGLQETQYF.

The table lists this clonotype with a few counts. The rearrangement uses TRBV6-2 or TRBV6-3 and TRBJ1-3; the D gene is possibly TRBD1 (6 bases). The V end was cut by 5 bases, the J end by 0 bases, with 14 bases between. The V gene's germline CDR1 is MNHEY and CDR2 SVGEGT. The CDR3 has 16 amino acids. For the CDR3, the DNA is TGTGCCAGCAGTCAGACAGGTTTACACTCTGGAAACACCATATATTTT. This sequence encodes CASSQTGLHSGNTIYF.

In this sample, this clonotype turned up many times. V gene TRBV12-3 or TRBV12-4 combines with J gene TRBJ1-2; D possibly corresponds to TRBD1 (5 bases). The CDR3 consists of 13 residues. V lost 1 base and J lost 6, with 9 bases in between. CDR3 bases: TGTGCCAGCAGTTTAGTGGCAGGGAATGGCTACACCTTC. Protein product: CASSLVAGNGYTF.